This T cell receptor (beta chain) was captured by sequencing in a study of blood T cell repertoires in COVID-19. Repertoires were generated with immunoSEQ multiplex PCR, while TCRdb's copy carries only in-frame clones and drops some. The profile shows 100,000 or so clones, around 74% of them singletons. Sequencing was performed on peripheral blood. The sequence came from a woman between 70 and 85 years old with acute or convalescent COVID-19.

The DNA for the CDR3 is TGTGCCAGCTCACCAGAGGACTACTATGGCTACACCTTC. Encoded protein: CASSPEDYYGYTF. V and J are TRBV18 and TRBJ1-2; D gene unclear. This CDR3 is 13 amino acids long. CDR1 and CDR2 from the germline V gene are KGHSH and LQKENI. Trimming pared 2 bases from V and 3 bases from J, leaving 7 bases between.